These 15 T cell receptor beta chains came from one sample sequenced in a study of shared clonotypes between healthy human individuals. Assay: immunoSEQ multiplex PCR; the TCRdb copy retains only in-frame clones and omits some. The sample comprises about 1 million clones, around 76% of which are singletons, and approximately 1.5% rests with the top ten. Sequencing was performed on memory CD4+ T cells sorted from blood. The subset was: CD45RA-negative fraction. The receptors derive from a man between 18 and 29 years old in good health.

This clone was counted ten times or more. V is TRBV7-2 and J is TRBJ1-5; D call uncertain. Germline loops: CDR1 SGHTA, CDR2 FQGNSA. Trimming pared 3 bases from V and 5 bases from J, leaving 5 bases between. The CDR3 extends over 12 amino acids. CDR3 in amino acids: CASSFGDQPQHF. As DNA, the CDR3 is TGTGCCAGCAGCTTTGGGGATCAGCCCCAGCATTTT.

The chain carries TRBV7-2 and TRBJ2-7; no firm D call. CDR1 and CDR2 from the germline V gene are SGHTA and FQGNSA. V was shortened by 1 base and J by 3 bases, with 10 bases between the two germline ends. This CDR3 has 14 amino acids. The CDR3 protein is CASSLGAGDYEQYF. Here the CDR3 DNA reads TGTGCCAGCAGCTTAGGGGCAGGAGACTACGAGCAGTACTTC. The variable domain in full, completed from reference TRBV7-2 and TRBJ2-7, reads GAGVSQSPSNKVTEKGKDVELRCDPISGHTALYWYRQSLGQGLEFLIYFQGNSAPDKSGLPSDRFSAERTGGSVSTLTIQRTQQEDSAVYLCASSLGAGDYEQYFGPGTRLTVT.

This clone was observed once. The rearrangement uses TRBV5-8 and TRBJ2-2, with D possibly TRBD2 on 6 matching bases. The ends were cut back, 6 bases at V and 5 bases at J, with 17 bases in the middle. CDR1 is SGHTS, CDR2 YDEGEE, per germline. There are 15 residues in the CDR3. The CDR3 bases are TGTGCCAGCAAAAAAGGACGGGGGAATACCGGGGAGCTGTTTTTT. Translated: CASKKGRGNTGELFF.

The chain recombines TRBV28 with TRBJ1-1; 8 positions agree with TRBD1. CDR1 and CDR2 (germline): MDHEN, SYDVKM. The CDR3 is 17 amino acids. The trim removed 1 base at V and 4 bases at J, leaving 11 bases unmatched. CDR3 amino acids: CASSLSQGAGDSTEAFF. CDR3 nucleotide sequence: TGTGCCAGCAGTTTATCCCAGGGGGCTGGCGATAGCACTGAAGCTTTCTTT.

Note on this clone: This sample includes further DNA sequences coding for the same CDR3. CDR3 region: CASSLVGGGTEAFF. The CDR3 DNA reads TGTGCCAGCAGCTTAGTCGGGGGCGGCACTGAAGCTTTCTTT. The rearrangement uses TRBV7-6 and TRBJ1-1; a possible D gene is TRBD1 (6 bases). V was trimmed by 1 base and J by 4 bases, leaving 10 bases between them. Germline V gene lookup returns CDR1 SGHVS and CDR2 FNYEAQ. This CDR3 comprises 14 residues.

The V gene is TRBV18, the J gene TRBJ2-1, with a possible D match to TRBD2 (6 bases). Looked up from germline, CDR1 is KGHSH and CDR2 is LQKENI. The CDR3 has 14 amino acids. Deletions cut 4 bases from V and 8 bases from J, with 15 bases between. The CDR3 nucleotides read TGTGCCAGCTCACAGCGGGCCGCGCTTGATGAGCAGTTCTTC. It translates to CASSQRAALDEQFF.

CDR3 loop: CASSTAPPSDEQYF. The CDR3 DNA reads as TGCGCCAGCAGCACGGCCCCCCCCTCGGACGAGCAGTACTTC. V gene TRBV5-1 combines with J gene TRBJ2-7; no clear D gene. CDR1 is SGHRS, CDR2 YFSETQ, per germline. This CDR3 has 14 amino acids. The germline V and J ends were trimmed by 4 bases and 5 bases, with 16 bases remaining between them.

This clone came up a few times. V usage is TRBV5-1 and J usage is TRBJ2-5; no reliable D call. Germline assignment: CDR1 SGHRS and CDR2 YFSETQ. The CDR3 totals 12 residues. Trimming took off 1 base at V and 5 bases at J, with 6 bases between the two ends. The CDR3 spells CASSLYGETQYF. CDR3 DNA sequence: TGCGCCAGCAGCTTGTACGGGGAGACCCAGTACTTC. The full variable domain, completed using reference TRBV5-1 and TRBJ2-5, is KAGVTQTPRYLIKTRGQQVTLSCSPISGHRSVSWYQQTPGQGLQFLFEYFSETQRNKGNFPGRFSGRQFSNSRSEMNVSTLELGDSALYLCASSLYGETQYFGPGTRLLVL.

Of note for this clone: Mismatch with germline at one junction end may stem from a read error. This rearrangement joins TRBV7-7 to TRBJ2-1; 8 bases are shared with TRBD2. This CDR3 region has 15 residues. CDR1 is SSHAT, CDR2 FNYEAQ, per germline (reference sequence). The DNA of the CDR3 is TGTGCTAGCAGCTTAGGGACTAGAGAGTCCAATGAGCAGTTCTTC. This sequence encodes CASSLGTRESNEQFF. The entire variable domain, with the rest obtained from reference TRBV7-7 and TRBJ2-1, is as follows: GAGVSQSPRYKVTKRGQDVTLRCDPISSHATLYWYQQALGQGPEFLTYFNYEAQPDKSGLPSDRFSAERPEGSISTLTIQRTEQRDSAMYRCASSLGTRESNEQFFGPGTRLTVL.

The chain combines TRBV7-9 with TRBJ1-1; D possibly corresponds to TRBD1 (6 bases). Germline V gene sequence: CDR1 SEHNR, CDR2 FQNEAQ (reference sequence). CDR3 length: 12 amino acids. The ends were cut back, 5 bases at V and 10 bases at J, with 14 bases in the middle. The CDR3 DNA reads TGTGCCAGCAGCCCACCTCCGGGGGCAGCTTTCTTT. The encoded protein is CASSPPPGAAFF.

The chain combines TRBV30 with TRBJ1-4; D is unresolved. Trimming took 4 bases from V and 5 from J, leaving 8 bases between them. CDR1 and CDR2 (germline): GTSNPN, SVGIG (reference sequence). CDR3 length: 12 residues. The CDR3, as DNA: TGTGCCTGGAAGCAGGAAAATGAAAAACTGTTTTTT. It is translated as CAWKQENEKLFF. The full variable domain, rest sourced from reference TRBV30 and TRBJ1-4, is SQTIHQWPATLVQPVGSPLSLECTVEGTSNPNLYWYRQAAGRGLQLLFYSVGIGQISSEVPQNLSASRPQDRQFILSSKKLLLSDSGFYLCAWKQENEKLFFGSGTQLSVL.

The CDR3: CASGRGSPESPLHF. The CDR3 DNA is TGTGCCAGCGGCCGGGGCTCACCGGAGTCACCCCTCCACTTT. The genes are TRBV2 and TRBJ1-6; a weak D match, TRBD1 (5 bases). The germline CDR1 and CDR2 sequences are SNHLY and FYNNEI. The V end lost 8 bases, the J end lost 10 bases, and 18 bases lay between the germline ends. This CDR3 comprises 14 residues.

The table lists this clone with a count of one. J is TRBJ2-6 and V is TRBV4-1; no clear D gene. Per the germline V gene, CDR1 is MGHRA and CDR2 is YSYEKL. This CDR3 has 18 amino acids. V lost 0 bases to trimming and J lost 2 bases, with 14 bases between them. DNA for the CDR3: TGCGCCAGCAGCCAAGAGGCCTCACTCGGGCCTGGGGCCAACGTCCTGACTTTC. Translated, it gives CASSQEASLGPGANVLTF.

The table lists this clone with a count of one. The chain couples TRBV7-6 to TRBJ2-3, with D uncertain. Germline CDR1 is SGHVS and CDR2 is FNYEAQ. The CDR3 has 13 residues. V was trimmed by 1 base and J by 7 bases, leaving 9 bases between them. This CDR3 is CASSLVSGNTQYF. The CDR3 DNA reads as TGTGCCAGCAGCTTAGTATCGGGCAATACGCAGTATTTT.

The chain recombines TRBV6-4 with TRBJ1-5, with 10 nucleotides matching TRBD1. Germline values: CDR1 MRHNA, CDR2 SNTAGT. The trim removed 5 bases at V and 2 bases at J, leaving 6 bases unmatched. CDR3 size: 16 residues. Written as DNA, the CDR3 is TGTGCCAGCAGTCCCACCGGGACAGGGGGCAATCAGCCCCAGCATTTT. It is translated as CASSPTGTGGNQPQHF.